This T cell receptor beta chain derives from a study of T cells in localized non-small cell lung cancer. Produced via immunoSEQ multiplex PCR; TCRdb's table is partial and in-frame only. The sample records about 6,800 clones, about 44% being singletons. This clone was observed a single time. The antigen is unknown. Study outcomes and limitations: The study detected a median around 50 of the top 100 tumor clones in adjacent lung. Sequencing covered just one tumor region, so heterogeneity cannot be ruled out. Adjacent uninvolved lung had the highest clonality, suggesting focused antigen responses. There was an association of higher blood T cell density with longer overall survival.

The ends were cut back, 4 bases at V and 5 bases at J, with 19 bases in the middle. The CDR3 contains 16 residues. The germline gives CDR1 SGHRS, CDR2 YFSETQ. Sequenced material: lymph node tissue, taken before any cancer treatment. This clonotype was obtained from a man between 40 and 75 years old with stage I lung adenocarcinoma. The chain carries TRBV5-1 and TRBJ2-1, with D perhaps matching TRBD1 or TRBD2 (5 bases each). The chain's CDR3 is CASSVPGPLTHNEQFF. The CDR3 coding sequence is TGCGCCAGCAGCGTTCCGGGACCATTAACCCACAATGAGCAGTTCTTC.